Many counts were recorded for the clone carrying this TCR beta chain. These data belong to a study of human T cells and chemical hapten exposure. Study-wide context: In the roughly 24-week study, patients were dosed weekly with diphenylcyclopropenone on the scalp throughout. Readings were taken at 6 days from patch tests that had applied 0.01% DPC to the upper back. It was small differences in pooled library volume that mainly caused per-sample TCR yields to vary.

The time point was: patch test 1, 2 weeks after DPC sensitization. Treatment of the sample: therapeutic diphenylcyclopropenone sensitization with weekly scalp DPC. Library construction involved attaching unique molecular identifiers to individual cDNA molecules, which allowed quantitative, reproducible TCR counting. TCRdb called the RACE reads again in MiXCR, with one record for every CDR3 protein. The sample comprises some 400,000 distinct CDR3 sequences, about 4.8% of which are singletons, and under 3% rests with the top ten. The source of this sequence is a woman in her forties or fifties with alopecia areata. Some clones in this sample may be carry-over from other donors' samples. Sequencing was performed on whole blood, taken in connection with sensitization to the hapten diphenylcyclopropenone (DPC).

CDR3: CASSASWTGIRLDTQYF. The CDR3 nucleotides are TGTGCCAGCAGCGCCAGTTGGACAGGGATCCGGTTAGATACGCAGTATTTT. V and J are TRBV7-2 and TRBJ2-3, with 8 nucleotides matching TRBD1. Germline CDR1 and CDR2: SGHTA and FQGNSA. Germline trimming cut 5 bases from V and 5 bases from J; bases unmatched to any gene: 15. The length of the CDR3 is 17 residues. Full variable domain (rest looked up from reference TRBV7-2 and TRBJ2-3): GAGVSQSPSNKVTEKGKDVELRCDPISGHTALYWYRQSLGQGLEFLIYFQGNSAPDKSGLPSDRFSAERTGGSVSTLTIQRTQQEDSAVYLCASSASWTGIRLDTQYFGPGTRLTVL.